This section outlines one T cell receptor (beta chain) sequence together with its context. Its antigen is as yet unknown. It may be a read error: a sequence one base away is much more abundant. This CDR3 is 12 amino acids long. CDR1 is DFQATT and CDR2 is SNEGSKA in the germline V gene (reference sequence). V lost 5 bases and J lost 8, with 15 bases in between. A second PCR, run for roughly 7 to 11 cycles, used a sample-barcoded 5' primer plus a J-beta primer mix. Carrying 12 random nucleotides, a template-switch adaptor labeled each individual cDNA molecule. TCRdb fed the 5' RACE reads into MiXCR, producing one record per CDR3 protein. The profile shows fewer than 700,000 distinct CDR3 sequences, roughly 41% of them singletons. The data are from a study of blood T cells in healthy people across ages. Study-level results: PBMCs left unsorted prevented a conclusive naive versus antigen-experienced comparison.

The specimen sequenced was blood. This sequence was found in a man aged 80 or over in good health. The V call is TRBV20-1, the J call TRBJ1-2, with a possible D match to TRBD1 (6 bases). The CDR3 loop is CSACTGSAGYTF. CDR3 bases: TGCAGTGCTTGTACAGGGAGTGCCGGCTACACCTTC.